This T cell receptor beta chain was profiled in a study of siplizumab effects on memory and regulatory T cells. General study points: Naive T cells appeared more varied than memory cells and looked like key alloresponse contributors. Siplizumab significantly brought down the alloreactive sequences that trace back to unstimulated CD4+ memory cells. Proliferating Tregs from siplizumab cultures lacked functional confirmation of suppression. Mappable alloreactive CD4+ clones averaged approximately 69% Treg-derived with siplizumab versus 26.9% in controls.

The count of this clone is one. Its antigen is still unknown. Libraries were prepared by immunoSEQ multiplex PCR; TCRdb keeps only in-frame clonotypes and omits some of them. The sample lists approximately 84,000 clones, 95% occurring once. V was shortened by 2 bases and J by 6 bases, with 16 bases between the two germline ends. The CDR3 is 15 amino acids. Germline CDR1 reads MNHEY; CDR2 reads SMNVEV (reference sequence). This sequence joins TRBV27 and TRBJ1-1, with D possibly matching TRBD1 (5 bases). Sequencing was performed on CD8+ T cells sorted from blood. The sequence came from a human donor in good health. The CDR3 protein is CASSLEQGLRAEAFF. CDR3 in DNA: TGTGCCAGCAGTTTAGAGCAGGGTCTGCGGGCTGAAGCTTTCTTT.